This TCR beta chain was obtained from a study of T cell responses to AZD1222 COVID-19 vaccine. The study, taken as a whole, reports: An increase in Spike-specific TCR breadth and depth was observed after two AZD1222 doses. Females outnumbered males among donors, who were mostly white British; clonal diversity was possibly underestimated.

A remark on this clone: Its antigen is not identified.

Trimming took 3 bases from V and 10 from J, leaving 12 bases between them. This CDR3 comprises 12 residues. Germline V gene data show CDR1 as SEHNR and CDR2 as FQNEAQ (reference sequence). The repertoire was sequenced with immunoSEQ multiplex PCR; TCRdb's copy has only in-frame clones and lacks some. The repertoire consists of around 150,000 clones, with roughly 88% occurring once and the leading ten covering about 1.9%. This TCR came from an adult who received the AZD1222 COVID-19 vaccine. Material: peripheral blood, obtained 28 days after the second AZD1222 dose. The V call is TRBV7-9, the J call TRBJ1-1; possible D gene TRBD1, 6 bases. As DNA, the CDR3 is TGTGCCAGCAGCTTTAAACAGACAGGAGCTTTCTTT. It translates to CASSFKQTGAFF.